The 8 T cell receptor beta chains below were found in one sample sequenced in a study of beta chain features in type 1 diabetes. The investigators reverse transcribed all of the isolated RNA, so they sequenced expressed TCRB transcripts. Produced via immunoSEQ multiplex PCR; TCRdb's table is partial and in-frame only. The repertoire holds around 99,000 clones, with approximately 37% as singletons. Input material: stem cell memory CD4+ T cells from blood. These receptors all come from a woman aged 18-29 years in good health.

This clone was observed a single time. The J gene is TRBJ2-2, the V gene TRBV28; TRBD2 agrees at 8 bases. CDR1 is MDHEN and CDR2 is SYDVKM in the germline V gene. The CDR3 sequence is 15 residues long. With V trimmed by 7 bases and J by 3 bases, 7 bases remained unmatched. The CDR3 protein is CASTLGTRHTGELFF. The DNA for the CDR3 is TGTGCCAGCACCCTCGGGACTAGACACACCGGGGAGCTGTTTTTT.

The chain joins TRBV7-2 to TRBJ2-7; TRBD2 agrees at 14 bases. The CDR3 covers 19 residues. CDR1 and CDR2 from the germline V gene are SGHTA and FQGNSA. V trimming: 2 bases; J trimming: 0 bases; junction bases outside the gene matches: 9. The CDR3 DNA is TGTGCCAGCAGCTTATGGGTTGGGACTAGCGGGAGTCCCTCCTACGAGCAGTACTTC. Translation: CASSLWVGTSGSPSYEQYF. Complete variable domain (other parts from reference TRBV7-2 and TRBJ2-7): GAGVSQSPSNKVTEKGKDVELRCDPISGHTALYWYRQSLGQGLEFLIYFQGNSAPDKSGLPSDRFSAERTGGSVSTLTIQRTQQEDSAVYLCASSLWVGTSGSPSYEQYFGPGTRLTVT.

V and J are TRBV11-2 and TRBJ1-1; a possible D gene is TRBD1 (6 bases). Germline V lookup: CDR1 SGHAT, CDR2 FQNNGV. V dropped 0 bases and J dropped 4 bases, with 15 bases sitting between them. This CDR3 contains 16 residues. The CDR3 loop is CASSLDHVRGTTEAFF. In DNA form, the CDR3 reads TGTGCCAGCAGCTTAGATCACGTGAGGGGGACCACTGAAGCTTTCTTT. Drawing the rest from reference TRBV11-2 and TRBJ1-1, the complete variable domain is EAGVAQSPRYKIIEKRQSVAFWCNPISGHATLYWYQQILGQGPKLLIQFQNNGVVDDSQLPKDRFSAERLKGVDSTLKIQPAKLEDSAVYLCASSLDHVRGTTEAFFGQGTRLTVV.

The rearrangement links TRBV6-1 to TRBJ1-1, with 8 bases aligning to TRBD1. V shed 5 bases, J shed 11 bases, and the junction held 10 bases outside the gene matches. The CDR3 consists of 13 residues. Germline values: CDR1 MNHNS, CDR2 SASEGT. The CDR3 loop is CASSYSGTGFAFF. Here the CDR3 DNA reads TGTGCCAGCAGTTATTCCGGGACAGGTTTCGCTTTCTTT.

This rearrangement joins TRBV6-4 to TRBJ1-1; D might be TRBD1 (6 bases). V shed 8 bases and J shed 7 bases, with 11 bases lying between them. The CDR3 sequence is 11 residues long. Germline loops: CDR1 MRHNA, CDR2 SNTAGT. The CDR3 nucleotides read TGTGCCAGCGCGGGGGGCGGTGAAGCTTTCTTT. Amino acids: CASAGGGEAFF.

This clone was seen a handful of times. V and J are TRBV6-5 and TRBJ2-5; 8 bases align to TRBD1. The CDR3 loop spans 14 amino acids. Per the germline V gene, CDR1 is MNHEY and CDR2 is SVGAGI. J gave up 4 bases and V 1 base, and 2 bases lay outside the gene matches. CDR3 sequence reads: CASSYYTGGETQYF. CDR3 in DNA: TGTGCCAGCAGTTACTATACAGGGGGAGAGACCCAGTACTTC.

This clone has just one count. The V gene is TRBV14, the J gene TRBJ2-5; perhaps TRBD1 as D (5 bases). The CDR3 has 15 amino acids. Germline V gives CDR1 SGHDN, CDR2 FVKESK. V lost 1 base to trimming and J lost 9 bases, with 18 bases between them. The CDR3 loop reads CASSQGQGTVGSQYF. Here the CDR3 DNA reads TGTGCCAGCAGCCAAGGTCAGGGAACCGTAGGTTCCCAGTACTTC.

The sample holds a few counts of this clone. The rearrangement uses TRBV29-1 and TRBJ1-2, with 9 bases aligning to TRBD1. The CDR3 totals 15 residues. With V trimmed by 3 bases and J by 7 bases, 12 bases remained unmatched. CDR1 is SQVTM and CDR2 is ANQGSEA in the germline V gene. In DNA form, the CDR3 reads TGCAGCGTTGATGATCGGGGGACAGGGAAGAGTGGCTACACCTTC. Amino acid sequence: CSVDDRGTGKSGYTF.